This T cell receptor beta chain is from a study of Ad26.COV2.S vaccination and SARS-CoV-2 variants. In the study overall: Donor allocation was to the COV1001 Ad26.COV2.S trial arm. The study gave Ad26.COV2.S intramuscularly, once or twice 56 days apart.

Measured with immunoSEQ multiplex PCR; TCRdb has only the in-frame clones, and not every one. The sample shows about 350,000 clones, roughly 89% of them seen only once. The treatment is: some 20 received Ad26.COV2.S at low or high dose, single or two shots; roughly five received placebo; per-sample allocation not given. Sampling occurred on day 63 after the first vaccine or placebo injection. Boston supplied an adult donor aged 18-55 years. Trimming removed 5 bases from V and 2 bases from J, with 18 bases in between. Germline CDR1 and CDR2: SGHTS and YDEGEE. This CDR3 region has 16 residues. The sequence came from a person aged 18-65 years who received the Ad26.COV2.S COVID-19 vaccine or a placebo. The chain recombines TRBV5-8 with TRBJ2-3, with D possibly being TRBD1 (6 bases). Sequencing used peripheral blood, obtained in a trial of Ad26.COV2.S vaccine versus placebo. This CDR3 reads CASSTGRGSNTDTQYF. The DNA of the CDR3 is TGTGCCAGCAGTACAGGGAGAGGGTCTAACACAGATACGCAGTATTTT.